A single sample gave rise to the 7 T cell receptor beta chains below, sequenced in a study of tumor-infiltrating lymphocytes in primary liver carcinoma. The study co-extracted DNA and RNA from 20-30 mg of unsorted bulk tissue. The template, 450 to 650 ng total RNA, yielded TCR beta cDNA made with a constant-region primer. Amplification in three nested multiplex PCR rounds with slightly modified ARM-PCR gave rise to TCR beta libraries. Each of the first two PCR rounds ran roughly 9 cycles with TRBV1-TRBV30 forward and C-beta reverse primers. TCRdb itself ran the multiplex PCR reads through MiXCR, one entry per CDR3 protein. The sample records some 40,000 distinct CDR3 sequences, roughly 80% being singletons. The sample consisted of tumor-adjacent normal liver tissue. Receptor source: a man between 40 and 49 years old with primary liver carcinoma and hepatitis B virus infection.

This clonotype was found many times. This chain connects TRBV5-1 to TRBJ2-1, with TRBD2 matching 10 bases. Trimming at V came to 0 bases and at J to 3 bases, leaving 3 bases not matched to a gene. The CDR3 loop spans 16 amino acids. In germline, CDR1 is SGHRS, CDR2 YFSETQ. The CDR3 loop is CASSLEREGLYNEQFF. Written as DNA, the CDR3 is TGCGCCAGCAGCTTGGAGCGGGAGGGCCTCTACAATGAGCAGTTCTTC.

To note about this clonotype: It is likely a read error, because the conserved phenylalanine at the end of the CDR3 is missing. CDR3 nucleotides: TGTGCCAGCAGTTTGCCCCCCGACAGTTACGAAGACGGTGAGCAGTACCTC. It is translated as CASSLPPDSYEDGEQYL. The chain has TRBV28 and TRBJ2-7; D possibly corresponds to TRBD1 (5 bases). The CDR3 is 17 amino acids. V was pared by 3 bases and J by 7 bases, with 25 bases between. Germline loops: CDR1 MDHEN, CDR2 SYDVKM.

Points on this clonotype: At one end the junction does not follow the germline gene, possibly because of a read error. The J gene is TRBJ2-3, the V gene TRBV5-4; TRBD2 is a possible D gene (6 bases). This CDR3 is 14 amino acids long. The V gene's germline CDR1 is SGHNT and CDR2 YYREEE (reference sequence). The CDR3 region is CTSSRTNTTDTQYF. In DNA, the CDR3 is TGTACCAGCAGCAGGACTAACACCACAGATACGCAGTATTTT.

CDR3 loop: CASSSWSAQKLFF. In DNA, the CDR3 is TGTGCCAGCAGTAGTTGGTCTGCCCAAAAACTGTTTTTT. The chain employs TRBV28 and TRBJ1-4; D remains ambiguous. V lost 5 bases to trimming and J lost 9 bases, with 13 bases between them. Germline V gives CDR1 MDHEN, CDR2 SYDVKM. This CDR3 region has 13 residues.

With respect to this clonotype: This may stem from a read error, because a much larger clone lies one nucleotide away. The chain is built from TRBV20-1 and TRBJ2-2; TRBD2 agrees at 10 bases. The CDR3 runs 15 residues. Per the germline V gene, CDR1 is DFQATT and CDR2 is SNEGSKA (reference sequence). The CDR3 protein is CSAQLAGPNSGELFF. The DNA of the CDR3 is TGCAGTGCCCAACTAGCGGGACCAAACAGCGGGGAGCTGTTTTTT.

With regard to this clonotype: It may be a read error: a sequence one base away is much more abundant. The chain is built from TRBV9 and TRBJ2-1; D unclear. There are 15 residues in the CDR3. Germline-derived CDR1 and CDR2 are SGDLS and YYNGEE. The DNA of the CDR3 is TGTACCAGCAGCGTAGCAGAACGGCCATACAATGAGCAGTTCTTC. It is translated as CTSSVAERPYNEQFF.

This chain links TRBV12-3 or TRBV12-4 with TRBJ2-1; D is perhaps TRBD2 (5 bases). The CDR3 extends over 13 amino acids. Deletions cut 5 bases from V and 6 bases from J, with 11 bases between. The CDR3 region has the DNA TGTGCCAGCAGTCCCCAACTAGGCAATGAGCAGTTCTTC. This encodes CASSPQLGNEQFF.